This TCR beta chain was captured in a study of OX40 agonist ivuxolimab in advanced cancers. Study as a whole: Participants, 82.7% male, averaged approximately 60 years of age, ranging from roughly 20 to 80. Study-wide points: At doses 0.1 to 3.0 mg/kg, CD4+ and CD8+ clones expanded.

About this clone: Its target is not known.

The method was immunoSEQ multiplex PCR; TCRdb's version includes in-frame clones alone and lacks a portion of them. The table has 30,000 or so clones, about nine tenths seen once. Blood specimens came from baseline, cycle 4 day 1, and cycle 7 day 1. Trimming removed 0 bases from V and 3 bases from J, with 10 bases in between. In germline, CDR1 is SGDLS, CDR2 YYNGEE. The CDR3 is made up of 15 amino acids. The clonotype comes from an adult with an advanced solid tumor such as melanoma, head and neck, liver or kidney cancer. This sample comprised CD4+ or CD8+ T cells sorted from blood, obtained in a trial of the OX40 agonist ivuxolimab. This chain links TRBV9 with TRBJ1-3; possibly TRBD1 for D (6 bases). The CDR3 DNA sequence: TGTGCCAGCAGCGTAGGGACAGTTCGTGGAAACACCATATATTTT. Residues: CASSVGTVRGNTIYF.